This entry concerns a single TCR beta chain. Trimming removed 5 bases from V and 0 bases from J, with 7 bases in between. CDR3 length: 13 residues. From germline, CDR1 is SGHVS and CDR2 FNYEAQ. TCRdb's table, derived via immunoSEQ multiplex PCR, lists solely in-frame clones and lacks some. This sample has approximately 2,300,000 clones, with just under 95% found just once. This record comes from a study of shared clonotypes between healthy human individuals. Input material: naive CD4+ T cells from PBMCs. Subset meaning: CD45RA+ positively selected. The rearrangement links TRBV7-6 to TRBJ1-1, with unresolved D. The TCR sequence derives from a man younger than 35 in good health. Some clones in this sample may be carry-over from other donors' samples. Here the CDR3 DNA reads TGTGCCAGCAGCCAACAGATGAACACTGAAGCTTTCTTT. Protein sequence: CASSQQMNTEAFF.